This passage covers 10 T cell receptor beta chains from one sample sequenced in a study of PD-1 blockade in classical Hodgkin lymphoma. This sample's time point: cycle 4 day 1 (C4D1), after six to seven weeks of nivolumab. Every patient had relapsed following autologous stem cell transplantation, and cohorts differed in brentuximab vedotin exposure. Assay used: immunoSEQ multiplex PCR; TCRdb lists only in-frame clones, some missing. The table shows about 96,000 clones, with about 93% occurring only once. This sample comprised peripheral blood mononuclear cells (PBMCs), obtained before the fourth cycle of nivolumab. The receptors were sampled from a human donor with classical Hodgkin lymphoma.

A note on this clone: The sample carries other DNA sequences with the same CDR3. The rearrangement links TRBV19 to TRBJ1-2; 7 nucleotides agree with TRBD1. J gave up 4 bases and V 4 bases, and 3 bases lay outside the gene matches. Germline V lookup: CDR1 LNHDA, CDR2 SQIVND (reference sequence). CDR3 length: 13 residues. CDR3 in DNA: TGTGCCAGTAGTACCGGGACAGCCTATGGCTACACCTTC. This sequence encodes CASSTGTAYGYTF.

This sequence joins TRBV10-3 and TRBJ2-2; 11 nucleotides match TRBD2. Germline CDR1 and CDR2: ENHRY and SYGVKD. V dropped 0 bases and J dropped 7; count of bases not matched to a gene: 7. The CDR3 loop spans 17 amino acids. The CDR3 here is CAISESIITSGSGELFF. As DNA, the CDR3 is TGTGCCATCAGTGAGTCAATTATAACTAGCGGGAGCGGGGAGCTGTTTTTT.

This clone was observed a single time. The chain joins TRBV18 to TRBJ2-5, with 10 bases fitting TRBD2. The J call may be mistaken, given a closer DNA end match to TRBJ2-7. This CDR3 has 17 amino acids. Germline values: CDR1 KGHSH, CDR2 LQKENI. The CDR3 here is CASSPSETSGSPYEQYF. Here the CDR3 DNA reads TGTGCCAGCTCACCATCAGAGACTAGCGGGTCCCCCTACGAGCAGTACTTC.

The chain recombines TRBV5-4 with TRBJ2-3, with 8 positions matching TRBD2. Unmatched junction bases numbered 12, after V lost 4 bases and J lost 2 bases. Germline CDR1 and CDR2: SGHNT and YYREEE (reference sequence). The length of the CDR3 is 17 residues. CDR3 region: CASSIPERGLVTDTQYF. CDR3 nucleotides: TGTGCCAGCAGCATACCGGAGCGGGGACTAGTCACAGATACGCAGTATTTT.

The chain employs TRBV7-3 and TRBJ2-3, with no clear D. The CDR3 length is 14 residues. The V end was cut by 6 bases, the J end by 4 bases, with 14 bases between. In germline, CDR1 is SGHTA, CDR2 FQGTGA. The CDR3 here is CASSLSPPPDTQYF. The DNA for the CDR3 is TGTGCCAGCAGTTTGTCCCCTCCTCCAGATACGCAGTATTTT.

The V gene is TRBV4-1, the J gene TRBJ2-5; D unresolved. Per the germline V gene, CDR1 is MGHRA and CDR2 is YSYEKL. The V gene lost 1 base and the J gene lost 8 bases, with 11 bases spanning the gap. This CDR3 has 13 amino acids. CDR3 residues: CASSQVAFGTQYF. The DNA for the CDR3 is TGCGCCAGCAGCCAAGTTGCGTTCGGAACCCAGTACTTC.

The rearrangement links TRBV5-1 to TRBJ2-3; no firm D call. V was pared by 0 bases and J by 0 bases, with 11 bases between. Germline V gene sequence: CDR1 SGHRS, CDR2 YFSETQ. This CDR3 region has 16 residues. CDR3 residues: CASSLAAGRSTDTQYF. CDR3 coding DNA: TGCGCCAGCAGCTTGGCCGCAGGACGGAGCACAGATACGCAGTATTTT.

This clone has only one observation. The CDR3 DNA is TGCAGCGTAGGGGTGGGCTATGGCTACACCTTC. This sequence encodes CSVGVGYGYTF. The chain combines TRBV29-1 with TRBJ1-2; D perhaps matches TRBD1 (5 bases). Trimming shortened V by 6 bases and J by 4 bases, and 9 bases separated the two germline ends. The CDR3 is 11 amino acids. Germline lookup yields CDR1 SQVTM and CDR2 ANQGSEA.

This rearrangement joins TRBV7-9 to TRBJ2-2; 7 bases fit TRBD1. The CDR3 is 15 residues long. The germline V gene has CDR1 SEHNR and CDR2 FQNEAQ (reference sequence). V dropped 6 bases and J dropped 2; count of bases not matched to a gene: 6. The CDR3 DNA reads TGTGCCAGCAGACCCGGGACAGCCAACACCGGGGAGCTGTTTTTT. This translates into CASRPGTANTGELFF.

V and J are TRBV11-2 and TRBJ2-7; 9 nucleotides match TRBD2. The CDR3 sequence is 15 residues long. Germline V lookup: CDR1 SGHAT, CDR2 FQNNGV. V gave up 2 bases and J gave up 4 bases; unmatched junction bases: 6. CDR3 coding DNA: TGTGCCAGCAGCTTAAATCGACTAGCGGCTTACGAGCAGTACTTC. Translated: CASSLNRLAAYEQYF.